This T cell receptor beta chain was retrieved from a study of blood T cell repertoires in COVID-19 (dated by TCRdb to 2019 to 2021). As for the study more broadly: Samples covering the acute and convalescent phases of COVID-19 were provided by collaborators in the United States, Italy and Spain. The prospective study material was composed of cDNA or gDNA derived from T cells, B-cell-depleted T cells, or PBMCs. Subjects who had been exposed to COVID-19, were actively infected with it, or had recovered from it provided the deeply sampled blood TCRbeta repertoires that made up the dataset. A freely available public database, intended as a resource for researchers studying the immune response to SARS-CoV-2, is where the repertoires were released. Samples were obtained from the ongoing ImmuneRACE study (first 160 participants) and from about 1,300 subjects provided by 6 global collaborators. Nearly every sample came with metadata listing a de-identified subject ID, COVID-19 status, age in years and sex. Where HLA class I and class II types were available, the types were taken from metadata supplied by the sample provider, not from assay-based typing.

At the junction V is shortened by 2 bases and J by 4 bases, with 12 bases in between. Looking up the germline V gene yields CDR1 MDHEN and CDR2 SYDVKM. Including the terminal cysteine and phenylalanine, the CDR3 comprises 14 residues. Only the CDR3 portion is preserved as DNA: 42 bases, with reading frame beginning at the first base. Overall study outcomes, separate from this receptor: The quantity of clinical and demographic metadata differed by source and by participant and was supplied without curation.

Notes on this clone: The specificity of this receptor is unknown. No base qualities exist here, and no much larger clone lies one base off it.

One collaborating source in Seattle enrolled patients during active infection and followed them longitudinally through the course of disease. Collaborating institutions collected whole blood in K2EDTA tubes following their own protocols. Collaborator samples were shipped for TCRbeta analysis as frozen whole blood, isolated PBMCs, or DNA extracted from either sample type. TCRbeta CDR3 regions were amplified from genomic DNA by means of the immunoSEQ Assay, a bias-controlled multiplex PCR. Regarding the original processing steps: The number of nucleated cells in each sample was estimated by amplification of reference gene primers within the assay. To quantify the absolute abundance of each unique TCRbeta CDR3 rearrangement, sequence reads were collapsed and filtered. For each sample, productive Simpson clonality was calculated by taking the square root of Simpson's diversity index across productive rearrangements. Held by TCRdb, this immuneACCESS table contains in-frame sequences only and omits some clones. Under half of the omission traces to an unresolved V gene where checked; the cause of the rest is unknown. D and trimming were read from the DNA, whereas the V and J calls and clone size are those reported in that table. The sample table lists under 400,000 clones, about 90% of them with a count of one. The ten largest clones take up roughly 2.9% of the sample.

Sequenced material: peripheral blood. This clonotype was obtained from a young woman with COVID-19, enrolled during active disease. The sequence joins TRBV28 to TRBJ2-7; there is no confident call for the D gene. The DNA reads TGTGCCAGCAGTTTAGATGGGCAGGTTTACGAGCAGTACTTC. It encodes CASSLDGQVYEQYF.